This entry lists 9 T cell receptor beta chains sequenced from one sample in a study of T cells in Graves' hyperthyroidism and ophthalmopathy. RNA transcripts were the template for amplifying TCR beta CDR3 regions. In the first-round RT-PCR of the TCR CDR3, the HTBI primer set was used. TCRdb re-analysed the multiplex PCR reads in MiXCR, keeping a single row per CDR3 protein. The sample contains nearly 600,000 distinct CDR3 sequences, more than 11% of which appear only once. Sequenced sample: blood. These receptors originate from a woman between 25 and 40 years old with Graves' hyperthyroidism that later progressed to Graves' ophthalmopathy.

This clonotype came up once. At one boundary the junction diverges from the germline segment, which might be a read error. The chain couples TRBV7-2 to TRBJ1-5; TRBD1 matches at 7 bases. CDR3 length equals 17 residues. The germline V gene encodes CDR1 SGHTA and CDR2 FQGNSA. CDR3 nucleotide sequence: TGTGCCAGCAGCAACCAACGGGACAGAAATAGCAATCAGCCCCGGCATTTT. It is translated as CASSNQRDRNSNQPRHF. Together with reference TRBV7-2 and TRBJ1-5, the CDR3 gives the full variable domain: GAGVSQSPSNKVTEKGKDVELRCDPISGHTALYWYRQSLGQGLEFLIYFQGNSAPDKSGLPSDRFSAERTGGSVSTLTIQRTQQEDSAVYLCASSNQRDRNSNQPRHFGDGTRLSIL.

This clonotype was found many times. V gene TRBV11-1 combines with J gene TRBJ1-1, with 7 nucleotides matching TRBD1. V shed 2 bases and J 4 bases; nucleotides not matched to a gene: 4. This CDR3 comprises 14 residues. Germline CDR1 reads SGHAT; CDR2 reads FQDESV (reference sequence). The CDR3 reads CASSLSQGSTEAFF. CDR3 nucleotides: TGTGCCAGCAGCTTATCACAGGGGAGCACTGAAGCTTTCTTT.

The chain links TRBV20-1 to TRBJ2-5, with 11 nucleotides matching TRBD1. Germline values: CDR1 DFQATT, CDR2 SNEGSKA (reference sequence). With V trimmed by 5 bases and J by 5 bases, 10 bases remained unmatched. The length of the CDR3 is 15 residues. CDR3 region: CSAPRPGQGGETQYF. In DNA, the CDR3 is TGCAGTGCTCCCCGACCGGGACAGGGGGGCGAGACCCAGTACTTC.

The chain uses TRBV3-1 and TRBJ2-7; the match to TRBD1 covers 9 bases. The CDR3 sequence is 15 residues long. Losses at the gene ends were 5 bases for V and 3 bases for J; bases not matched to a gene: 8. Germline assignment: CDR1 LGHDT and CDR2 YNNKEL (reference sequence). The chain's CDR3 is CASSTGTGSGYEQYF. As DNA, the CDR3 is TGTGCCAGCAGCACCGGGACAGGGTCGGGCTACGAGCAGTACTTC.

There are many counts of this clonotype. The CDR3 coding sequence is TGTGCCAGCAGCGTATCCCAGGAAAACACTGAAGCTTTCTTT. It encodes CASSVSQENTEAFF. The chain couples TRBV9 to TRBJ1-1, with unresolved D. The CDR3 has 14 amino acids. V was shortened by 1 base and J by 2 bases, with 9 bases between the two germline ends. Germline CDR1 is SGDLS and CDR2 is YYNGEE.

This chain joins TRBV20-1 and TRBJ2-7; D not certain. Deletions cut 5 bases from V and 3 bases from J, with 11 bases between. Germline V gives CDR1 DFQATT, CDR2 SNEGSKA (reference sequence). The CDR3 consists of 12 residues. The CDR3 spells CSAPPPIYEQYF. CDR3 in DNA: TGCAGTGCTCCCCCCCCGATCTACGAGCAGTACTTC.

This clonotype was seen a few times. The J gene is TRBJ2-2, the V gene TRBV18; no definite D call. The ends were cut back, 6 bases at V and 2 bases at J, with 13 bases in the middle. The germline CDR1 and CDR2 sequences are KGHSH and LQKENI. This CDR3 is 15 amino acids long. CDR3 sequence: CASSRAESNTGELFF. In DNA form, the CDR3 reads TGTGCCAGCTCCCGGGCCGAGTCTAACACCGGGGAGCTGTTTTTT. Combining the CDR3 with reference TRBV18 and TRBJ2-2 gives the whole variable domain NAGVMQNPRHLVRRRGQEARLRCSPMKGHSHVYWYRQLPEEGLKFMVYLQKENIIDESGMPKERFSAEFPKEGPSILRIQQVVRGDSAAYFCASSRAESNTGELFFGEGSRLTVL.

This clonotype was counted at least ten times. This chain links TRBV9 with TRBJ2-1, with no clear D. V lost 4 bases and J 3 bases, leaving 14 bases between the germline ends. The CDR3 contains 15 residues. Germline lookup yields CDR1 SGDLS and CDR2 YYNGEE. CDR3 residues: CASSTSTADYNEQFF. CDR3 coding DNA: TGTGCCAGCAGCACTTCTACCGCGGACTACAATGAGCAGTTCTTC.

This clonotype was picked up many times. The chain couples TRBV7-8 to TRBJ2-2, with D tentatively TRBD1 (6 bases). Germline V CDR1 and CDR2: SGHVS, FQNEAQ. The CDR3 totals 16 residues. V was cut by 2 bases and J by 1 base, with 11 bases left in between. In DNA form, the CDR3 reads TGTGCCAGCAGCTTACAGGCAGGGGTGAACACCGGGGAGCTGTTTTTT. Its translation is CASSLQAGVNTGELFF.